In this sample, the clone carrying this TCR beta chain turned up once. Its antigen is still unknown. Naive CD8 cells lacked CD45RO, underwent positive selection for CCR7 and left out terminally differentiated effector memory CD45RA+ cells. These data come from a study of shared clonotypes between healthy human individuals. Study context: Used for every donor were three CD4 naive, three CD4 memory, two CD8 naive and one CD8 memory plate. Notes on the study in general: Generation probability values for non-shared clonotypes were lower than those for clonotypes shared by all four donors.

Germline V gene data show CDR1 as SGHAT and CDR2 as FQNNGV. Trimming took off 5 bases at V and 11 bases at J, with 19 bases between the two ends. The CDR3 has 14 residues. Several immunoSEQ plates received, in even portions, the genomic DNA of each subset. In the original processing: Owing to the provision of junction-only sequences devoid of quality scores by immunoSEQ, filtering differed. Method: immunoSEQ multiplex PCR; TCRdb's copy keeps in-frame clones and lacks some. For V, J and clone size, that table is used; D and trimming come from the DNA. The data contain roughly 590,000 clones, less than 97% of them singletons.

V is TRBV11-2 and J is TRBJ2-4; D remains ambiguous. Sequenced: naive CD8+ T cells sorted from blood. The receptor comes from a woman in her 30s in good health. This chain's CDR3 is CASSPKLGMAVQYF. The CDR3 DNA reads TGTGCCAGCAGCCCTAAACTGGGTATGGCAGTTCAGTACTTC.